This T cell receptor (beta chain) was captured in a study of spatial heterogeneity in lung cancer. Time point of the sample: blood at routine non-recurrence follow-up after resection. CDR3 length equals 14 residues. The trim removed 3 bases at V and 5 bases at J, leaving 4 bases unmatched. Germline CDR1 and CDR2: SGHAT and FQNNGV. TCRdb reanalysed the 5' RACE reads using MiXCR and keeps one entry per CDR3 protein. The sample includes more than 40,000 distinct CDR3 sequences, about 22% of them seen just once. In this sample, this clonotype turned up a few times. The starting material was PBMCs, obtained at follow-up. This clonotype originated in a female donor with early-stage non-small cell lung cancer. The chain is built from TRBV11-2 and TRBJ2-3, with 8 bases fitting TRBD2. The CDR3 DNA reads TGTGCCAGCAGCTTCGGGGGGGCCGTAGATACGCAGTATTTT. The encoded protein is CASSFGGAVDTQYF.